This TCR beta chain was recovered during a study of blood T cell repertoires in COVID-19. Looking at the study overall: Researchers got acute and convalescent COVID-19 samples from the United States, Italy and Spain. From T cells, B-cell-depleted T cells, or PBMCs came the material, which was cDNA or gDNA.

Patients from Seattle were sampled longitudinally, starting during active infection. The CDR3 sequence is 19 residues long. Trimming took 4 bases from V and 6 from J; bases not matched to a gene: 14. Per germline, CDR1 SGHRS and CDR2 YFSETQ. Per the study methods: Estimates of nucleated cell counts were drawn from the amplification of reference gene primers. Measured with immunoSEQ multiplex PCR; TCRdb has only the in-frame clones, and not every one. The D gene and trimming were derived from the DNA, and the V and J assignments and clone size from that table. The sample consists of approximately 110,000 clones, more than 80% of them appearing once.

The sequence derives from a woman in her sixties or seventies with COVID-19, enrolled during active disease. Material: peripheral blood. The genes are TRBV5-1 and TRBJ2-3; TRBD2 matches 16 bases. The CDR3 DNA follows: TGCGCCAGCAGCCAGTTGGGACTAGCGGGGGGGCAGTTTTCGGATACGCAGTATTTT. This encodes CASSQLGLAGGQFSDTQYF.